Each of the 8 T cell receptor beta chains below was sequenced from the same sample in a study of blood T cells in healthy people across ages. PCR was performed a second time for roughly 7 to 12 cycles using a sample-barcoded 5' primer and a J-beta primer mix. TCRdb re-called the 5' RACE reads through MiXCR, storing one row per CDR3 protein. Of 1.5 million to 2 million distinct CDR3 sequences in the sample, approximately 28% are singletons; the top ten hold 7.7%. Sequences were obtained from blood. The source is a young woman in good health.

This clonotype has a handful of counts. V usage is TRBV28 and J usage is TRBJ2-1; tentatively, D is TRBD1 (6 bases). The CDR3 runs 13 residues. Germline CDR1 MDHEN, CDR2 SYDVKM. V was shortened by 10 bases and J by 1 base, with 11 bases between the two germline ends. The CDR3 DNA is TGTGCCACTTACAGGGTTTCCTACAATGAGCAGTTCTTC. This sequence encodes CATYRVSYNEQFF.

The chain is built from TRBV20-1 and TRBJ1-1; 7 bases align to TRBD1. Per the germline V gene, CDR1 is DFQATT and CDR2 is SNEGSKA (reference sequence). The CDR3 contains 15 residues. The trim removed 3 bases at V and 2 bases at J, leaving 9 bases unmatched. CDR3 residues: CSARRRTGPNTEAFF. CDR3 nucleotide sequence: TGCAGTGCTAGGAGAAGGACAGGACCCAACACTGAAGCTTTCTTT.

The genes are TRBV11-2 and TRBJ2-1; 9 bases line up with TRBD2. V shed 0 bases and J 8 bases; nucleotides not matched to a gene: 5. CDR3 length: 15 amino acids. CDR1 is SGHAT, CDR2 FQNNGV, per germline. CDR3 region: CASSLEGGGADEQFF. CDR3 sequence (DNA): TGTGCCAGCAGCTTAGAGGGCGGGGGGGCCGATGAGCAGTTCTTC.

The chain uses TRBV11-2 and TRBJ2-1; D may match TRBD1 or TRBD2 (6 bases each). CDR1 is SGHAT and CDR2 is FQNNGV in the germline V gene. The CDR3 loop spans 17 amino acids. V was trimmed by 5 bases and J by 0 bases, leaving 17 bases between them. This CDR3 is CASSPGWGAYSYNEQFF. In DNA form, the CDR3 reads TGTGCCAGCAGCCCGGGGTGGGGGGCCTACTCCTACAATGAGCAGTTCTTC.

This clonotype was counted a few times. The chain couples TRBV20-1 to TRBJ2-3, with D possibly being TRBD1 (5 bases). V was cut by 6 bases and J by 1 base, with 11 bases left in between. From germline, CDR1 is DFQATT and CDR2 SNEGSKA (reference sequence). The CDR3 length is 13 residues. The CDR3 DNA reads as TGCAGTGCAAGACCGACAGGCACAGATACGCAGTATTTT. Its translation is CSARPTGTDTQYF.

Comment on this clonotype: A much bigger clone sits one base away, suggesting this may be a read error. The V call is TRBV2, the J call TRBJ2-3, with D possibly being TRBD2 (5 bases). The CDR3 runs 12 residues. Germline CDR1 is SNHLY and CDR2 is FYNNEI. The ends were cut back, 8 bases at V and 2 bases at J, with 8 bases in the middle. The DNA for the CDR3 is TGTGCCAGCGGACTTTTCACAGATACGCAGTATTTT. Translated, it gives CASGLFTDTQYF.

This clonotype has ten or more counts. The rearrangement links TRBV4-3 to TRBJ2-7; 11 bases fit TRBD2. This CDR3 contains 14 residues. The germline CDR1 and CDR2 sequences are LGHNA and YSLEER. V dropped 4 bases and J dropped 2; count of bases not matched to a gene: 1. The CDR3 sequence is CASSLSGRAYEQYF. The CDR3 DNA reads TGCGCCAGCAGCCTTAGCGGGAGGGCCTACGAGCAGTACTTC.

This clonotype was counted between two and nine times. The V gene is TRBV20-1, the J gene TRBJ1-1; D not certain. The ends were cut back, 5 bases at V and 4 bases at J, with 11 bases in the middle. There are 12 residues in the CDR3. CDR1 is DFQATT, CDR2 SNEGSKA, per germline (reference sequence). The DNA of the CDR3 is TGCAGTGCTCAATCCCGACCCACTGAAGCTTTCTTT. Its protein product is CSAQSRPTEAFF.